Listed below are T cell receptor beta chains from one sample, sequenced in a study of cytotoxic CD8 clonotypes in ibrutinib-treated CLL. Libraries were prepared by immunoSEQ multiplex PCR; TCRdb keeps only in-frame clonotypes and omits some of them. The data show fewer than 400,000 clones, with approximately 67% seen just once and just under 6.5% held by the top ten. Source: PBMCs, taken after 36 months of ibrutinib treatment. The origin of the receptors is a human donor with chronic lymphocytic leukemia. The CDR3 runs from the conserved cysteine through the conserved F or W. D genes are given only for firm matches. The size of a clone is reported for some rows only, either as once, few or many, or as a class for expanded clones.

clone size | D gene | CDR3 length | J gene | V gene | CDR3 DNA | CDR3 protein
- | TRBD1 | 13 | TRBJ1-4 | TRBV5-1 | TGCGCCAGCAGCCCAGCCTGGACAGGTATACTGTTTTTT | CASSPAWTGILFF
- | - | 14 | TRBJ2-1 | TRBV29-1 | TGCAGCGTAGATAGGGGAGACCTGTGGAATGAGCAGTTCTTC | CSVDRGDLWNEQFF
- | TRBD2 | 18 | TRBJ2-7 | TRBV5-1 | TGCGCCAGCAGCTTGTCTGCCAGCAGCGGGACGCCATTCTACGAGCAGTACTTC | CASSLSASSGTPFYEQYF
few | - | 14 | TRBJ2-3 | TRBV7-9 | TGTGCCAGCAGCCAAGAGCGGCCCACAGATACGCAGTATTTT | CASSQERPTDTQYF
- | - | 17 | TRBJ2-7 | TRBV4-3 | TGCGCCAGCAGCCAAGCCGTTTCTGGGTGGGGTTTCTACGAGCAGTACTTC | CASSQAVSGWGFYEQYF
once | - | 11 | TRBJ2-1 | TRBV5-1 | TGCGCCAGCAGCCTAGGGGGTGAGCAGTTCTTC | CASSLGGEQFF
few | - | 12 | TRBJ2-3 | TRBV6-1 | TGTGCCAGCAGTGAATTTATAGATACGCAGTATTTT | CASSEFIDTQYF
- | TRBD2 | 14 | TRBJ2-5 | TRBV29-1 | TGCAGCGTTTACTTAGCGGGAGGGCGAGAGACCCAGTACTTC | CSVYLAGGRETQYF
few | - | 14 | TRBJ2-7 | TRBV4-1 | TGCGCCAGCAGCCAAGTGGAAGGGCCCTACGAGCAGTACTTC | CASSQVEGPYEQYF
once | - | 13 | TRBJ1-4 | TRBV25-1 | TGTGCCAGCAGTGAAGGGGGGACGTGGATTATGTTTTTT | CASSEGGTWIMFF
few | - | 12 | TRBJ1-2 | TRBV30 | TGTGCCTGGAGTGTCGGGGGTTTGGGCTACACCTTC | CAWSVGGLGYTF
- | - | 13 | TRBJ1-1 | TRBV7-3 | TGTGCCAGCAGCCGAGGGACGGCCACTGAAGCTTTCTTT | CASSRGTATEAFF
- | TRBD1 | 12 | TRBJ2-7 | TRBV6-5 | TGTGCCAGCAGTTTTAGGACAGGAGAGCAGTACTTC | CASSFRTGEQYF
- | - | 15 | TRBJ2-2 | TRBV5-6 | TGTGCCAGCAGCTTGTGGGGCCAGAACACCGGGGAGCTGTTTTTT | CASSLWGQNTGELFF
- | - | 13 | TRBJ2-7 | TRBV19 | TGTGCCAGTAGTATCGGGGAAGCCTACGAGCAGTACTTC | CASSIGEAYEQYF
- | TRBD2 | 17 | TRBJ2-1 | TRBV10-3 | TGTGCCATCAGTGCCAAGGGGTTAGCGGGGCGATACAATGAGCAGTTCTTC | CAISAKGLAGRYNEQFF
once | TRBD1 | 16 | TRBJ1-4 | TRBV18 | TGTGCCAGCTCACCACCGACGGGACAGAATAATGAAAAACTGTTTTTT | CASSPPTGQNNEKLFF
- | - | 13 | TRBJ1-6 | TRBV15 | TGTGCCACCAGCAGAGTAGGGGGATCCCCCCTCCACTTT | CATSRVGGSPLHF
once | - | 12 | TRBJ1-4 | TRBV5-5 | TGTGCCAGCAGCTTGGGCAATGAAAAACTGTTTTTT | CASSLGNEKLFF
few | TRBD2 | 18 | TRBJ2-7 | TRBV5-4 | TGTGCCAGCAGCGCGAAACCCTTGACTAGCGGGAGCTTCTACGAGCAGTACTTC | CASSAKPLTSGSFYEQYF
few | - | 13 | TRBJ2-3 | TRBV11-2 | TGTGCCAGCAGCTTAGGTTGGGCAGATACGCAGTATTTT | CASSLGWADTQYF
- | - | 13 | TRBJ1-1 | TRBV7-3 | TGTGCCAGCGGCGACGGAATGAACACTGAAGCTTTCTTT | CASGDGMNTEAFF
- | - | 15 | TRBJ2-1 | TRBV15 | TGTGCCACCAGCAGAGTTGGCAGGAAGGACAATGAGCAGTTCTTC | CATSRVGRKDNEQFF
- | - | 16 | TRBJ2-3 | TRBV28 | TGTGCCAGCAGTTCACCCCTTTATTCATTCACAGATACGCAGTATTTT | CASSSPLYSFTDTQYF
- | - | 14 | TRBJ2-7 | TRBV7-2 | TGTGCCAGCAGCTTGAACTCTGGGGGCTACGAGCAGTACTTC | CASSLNSGGYEQYF
- | - | 15 | TRBJ2-7 | TRBV5-1 | TGCGCCAGCAGCTTGGTCGGGCGGGGACCCTACGAGCAGTACTTC | CASSLVGRGPYEQYF
- | TRBD1 | 13 | TRBJ2-7 | TRBV2 | TGTGCCAGCAGGGACAGGGGGCGATACGAGCAGTACTTC | CASRDRGRYEQYF
few | - | 15 | TRBJ1-2 | TRBV11-1 | TGTGCCAGCAGCTTAAAGACAGGCCGTAACTATGGCTACACCTTC | CASSLKTGRNYGYTF
- | - | 18 | TRBJ1-5 | TRBV2 | TGTGCCAGCAGTCTCGCTTGGAATTTAAGATATAGCAATCAGCCCCAGCATTTT | CASSLAWNLRYSNQPQHF
- | - | 14 | TRBJ2-7 | TRBV2 | TGTGCCAGCAGTGAAGCGGGACCTTCCTACGAGCAGTACTTC | CASSEAGPSYEQYF
- | TRBD2 | 15 | TRBJ2-7 | TRBV5-4 | TGTGCCAGCAGCTTGGGCGGGACTAGAGCTTACGAGCAGTACTTC | CASSLGGTRAYEQYF
- | - | 12 | TRBJ1-2 | TRBV10-2 | TGCGCCAGCAGTGAAGGAGCCTATGGCTACACCTTC | CASSEGAYGYTF
- | TRBD1 | 16 | TRBJ2-3 | TRBV7-9 | TGTGCCAGCAGCCCTAGACAGGGGCATTACACAGATACGCAGTATTTT | CASSPRQGHYTDTQYF
- | - | 12 | TRBJ1-1 | TRBV11-2 | TGTGCCAGCAGCTTAAATAGCAACGAAGCTTTCTTT | CASSLNSNEAFF
few | - | 12 | TRBJ1-1 | TRBV5-1 | TGCGCCAGCAGGTGGGGGAACACTGAAGCTTTCTTT | CASRWGNTEAFF
- | - | 16 | TRBJ2-3 | TRBV9 | TGTGCCAGCAGCGTAGTCCAGGGTGGGCCCACAGATACGCAGTATTTT | CASSVVQGGPTDTQYF
- | TRBD2 | 14 | TRBJ2-1 | TRBV7-9 | TGTGCCAGCAGCCTAGCGGGGGGTTCCAATGAGCAGTTCTTC | CASSLAGGSNEQFF
few | - | 14 | TRBJ2-3 | TRBV5-1 | TGCGCCAGCAGCTTGGCCGACCGCACAGATACGCAGTATTTT | CASSLADRTDTQYF
once | TRBD2 | 18 | TRBJ2-3 | TRBV7-3 | TGTGCCAGCAGCTTAACGTTCGGAGTAGCGGGGGGCTCAGATACGCAGTATTTT | CASSLTFGVAGGSDTQYF
- | TRBD2 | 14 | TRBJ2-7 | TRBV9 | TGTGCCAGCAGCGTTGGTCTAGCGGTCTACGAGCAGTACTTC | CASSVGLAVYEQYF